This T cell receptor beta chain is from a study of T cell responses to AZD1222 COVID-19 vaccine. Study conclusions and caveats: Donor demographics were predominantly white British with a female majority; clonal diversity may be underestimated. Close to half of all spike-specific TCRs reportedly target regions of the variants that are unmutated. Increased Spike-specific TCR breadth and depth were observed after two AZD1222 doses. It was only six AZD1222 recipients who were seropositive at baseline.

Germline lookup yields CDR1 SNHLY and CDR2 FYNNEI. J gave up 4 bases and V 6 bases, and 13 bases lay outside the gene matches. CDR3 size: 16 residues. A word on this clone: Its antigen is unknown.

TCRdb keeps only in-frame clones here, not all; method: immunoSEQ multiplex PCR. The table includes 65,000 to 90,000 clones, 80% to 90% detected once. The sequence derives from an adult in good health. Here the sequenced sample was peripheral blood, taken on day 0 of AZD1222 vaccination. This chain joins TRBV2 and TRBJ1-2; TRBD1 aligns across 8 bases. CDR3 protein: CASRTGQANGGYGYTF. The CDR3 DNA sequence: TGTGCCAGCAGGACGGGACAGGCTAACGGAGGCTATGGCTACACCTTC.